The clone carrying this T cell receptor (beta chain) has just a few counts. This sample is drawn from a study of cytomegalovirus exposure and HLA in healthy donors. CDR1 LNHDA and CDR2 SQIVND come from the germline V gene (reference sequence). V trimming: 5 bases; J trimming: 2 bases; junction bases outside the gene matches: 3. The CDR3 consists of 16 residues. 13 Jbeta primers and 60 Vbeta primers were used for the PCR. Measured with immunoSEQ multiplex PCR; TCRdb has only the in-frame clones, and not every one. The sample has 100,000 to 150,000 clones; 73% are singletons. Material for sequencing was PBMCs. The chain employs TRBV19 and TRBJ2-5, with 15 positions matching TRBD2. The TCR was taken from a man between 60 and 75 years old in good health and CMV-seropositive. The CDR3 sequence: CASSGLAGGPQETQYF. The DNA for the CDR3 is TGTGCCAGTAGTGGACTAGCGGGGGGGCCTCAAGAGACCCAGTACTTC.